This TCR beta chain was retrieved from a study of blood T cell repertoires in COVID-19. On the study more broadly: Some COVID-19 samples were acute and others convalescent; all came from the United States, Italy and Spain. Nucleic acid was either cDNA or gDNA, and it came from T cells, B-cell-depleted T cells, or PBMCs.

Methods used by the authors: Reference gene primer amplification gave nucleated cell count estimates. Measured with immunoSEQ multiplex PCR; TCRdb has only the in-frame clones, and not every one. D and trimming come from the DNA, and the V and J calls and clone size come from that table. The table lists about 190,000 clones, 65% to 80% of them singletons. V dropped 4 bases and J dropped 3 bases, with 22 bases sitting between them. The germline gives CDR1 SGHTS, CDR2 YDEGEE. This CDR3 has 17 residues. Sequencing was performed on peripheral blood. The chain is built from TRBV5-8 and TRBJ1-1; D remains ambiguous. This sequence originates from a woman aged 45-65 years with acute or convalescent COVID-19. CDR3 DNA sequence: TGTGCCAGCAGCCCTACCCCCTCTGGGAGCTACTACACTGAAGCTTTCTTT. Translated, it gives CASSPTPSGSYYTEAFF.